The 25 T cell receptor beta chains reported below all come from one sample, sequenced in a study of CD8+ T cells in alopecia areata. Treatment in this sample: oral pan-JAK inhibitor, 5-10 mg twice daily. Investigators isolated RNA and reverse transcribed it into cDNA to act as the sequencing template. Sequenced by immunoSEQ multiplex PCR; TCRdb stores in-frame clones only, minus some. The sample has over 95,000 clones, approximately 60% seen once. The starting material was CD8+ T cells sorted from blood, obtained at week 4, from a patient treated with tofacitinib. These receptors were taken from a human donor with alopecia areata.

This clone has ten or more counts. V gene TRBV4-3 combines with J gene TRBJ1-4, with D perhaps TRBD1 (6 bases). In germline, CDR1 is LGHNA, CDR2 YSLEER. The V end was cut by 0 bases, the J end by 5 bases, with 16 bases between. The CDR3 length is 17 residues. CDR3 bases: TGCGCCAGCAGCCAAGATCGGGCCGGACAGCTGAATGAAAAACTGTTTTTT. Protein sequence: CASSQDRAGQLNEKLFF.

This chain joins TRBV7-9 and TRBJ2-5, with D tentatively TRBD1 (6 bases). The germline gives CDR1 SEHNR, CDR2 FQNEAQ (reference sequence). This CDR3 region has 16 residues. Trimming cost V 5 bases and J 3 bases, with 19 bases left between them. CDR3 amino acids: CASSPRGRGIEETQYF. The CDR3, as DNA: TGTGCCAGCAGCCCTCGGGGCAGGGGAATTGAAGAGACCCAGTACTTC.

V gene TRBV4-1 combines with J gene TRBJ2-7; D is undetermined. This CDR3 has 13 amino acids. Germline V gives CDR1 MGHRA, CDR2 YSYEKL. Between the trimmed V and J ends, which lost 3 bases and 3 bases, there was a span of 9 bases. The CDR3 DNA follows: TGCGCCAGCAGCCAGTCAACCTTCTACGAGCAGTACTTC. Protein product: CASSQSTFYEQYF.

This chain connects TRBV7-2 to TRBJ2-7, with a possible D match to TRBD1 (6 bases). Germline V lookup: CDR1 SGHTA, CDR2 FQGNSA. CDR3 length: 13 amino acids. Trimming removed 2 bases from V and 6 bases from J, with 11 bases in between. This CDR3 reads CASSLPGAAEQYF. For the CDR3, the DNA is TGTGCCAGCAGCTTACCAGGGGCGGCCGAGCAGTACTTC. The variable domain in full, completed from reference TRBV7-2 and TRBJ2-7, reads GAGVSQSPSNKVTEKGKDVELRCDPISGHTALYWYRQSLGQGLEFLIYFQGNSAPDKSGLPSDRFSAERTGGSVSTLTIQRTQQEDSAVYLCASSLPGAAEQYFGPGTRLTVT.

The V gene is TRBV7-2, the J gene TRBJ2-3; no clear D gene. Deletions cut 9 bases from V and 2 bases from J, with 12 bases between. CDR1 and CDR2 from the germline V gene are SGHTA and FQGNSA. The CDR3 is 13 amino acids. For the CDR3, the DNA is TGTGCCAGTGGGTTAGGGATCACAGATACGCAGTATTTT. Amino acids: CASGLGITDTQYF.

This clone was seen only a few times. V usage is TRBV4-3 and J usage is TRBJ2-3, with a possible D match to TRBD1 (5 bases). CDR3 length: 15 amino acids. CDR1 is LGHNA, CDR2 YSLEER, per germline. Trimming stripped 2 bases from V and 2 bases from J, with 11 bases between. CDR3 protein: CASSQLDSDTDTQYF. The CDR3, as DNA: TGCGCCAGCAGCCAACTAGACAGTGACACAGATACGCAGTATTTT.

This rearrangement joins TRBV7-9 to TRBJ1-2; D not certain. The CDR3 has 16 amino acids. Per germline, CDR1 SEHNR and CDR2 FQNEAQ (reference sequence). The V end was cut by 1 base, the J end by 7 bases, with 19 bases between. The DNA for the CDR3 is TGTGCCAGCAGCTTAGACATCGACCGAGCTCGGGCTGGCTACACCTTC. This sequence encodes CASSLDIDRARAGYTF. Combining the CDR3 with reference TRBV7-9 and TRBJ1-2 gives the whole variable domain DTGVSQNPRHKITKRGQNVTFRCDPISEHNRLYWYRQTLGQGPEFLTYFQNEAQLEKSRLLSDRFSAERPKGSFSTLEIQRTEQGDSAMYLCASSLDIDRARAGYTFGSGTRLTVV.

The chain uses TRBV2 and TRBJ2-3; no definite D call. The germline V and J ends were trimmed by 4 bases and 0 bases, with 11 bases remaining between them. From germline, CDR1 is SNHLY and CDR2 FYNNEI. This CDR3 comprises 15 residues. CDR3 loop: CASSAGGYSTDTQYF. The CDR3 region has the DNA TGTGCCAGCAGTGCGGGCGGTTATAGCACAGATACGCAGTATTTT.

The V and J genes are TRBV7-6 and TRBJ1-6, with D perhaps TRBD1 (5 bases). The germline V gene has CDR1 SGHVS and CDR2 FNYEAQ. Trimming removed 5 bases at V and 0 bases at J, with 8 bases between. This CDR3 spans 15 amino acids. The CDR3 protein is CASSRQSSYNSPLHF. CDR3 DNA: TGTGCCAGCAGCCGACAGAGCTCCTATAATTCACCCCTCCACTTT.

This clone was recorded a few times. The DNA for the CDR3 is TGTGCCAGTAGTATTCTCGGGAACAATGAGCAGTTCTTC. It encodes CASSILGNNEQFF. This chain joins TRBV19 and TRBJ2-1; D is possibly TRBD2 (5 bases). Germline CDR1 and CDR2: LNHDA and SQIVND (reference sequence). V lost 3 bases and J lost 5, with 8 bases in between. The CDR3 extends over 13 amino acids.

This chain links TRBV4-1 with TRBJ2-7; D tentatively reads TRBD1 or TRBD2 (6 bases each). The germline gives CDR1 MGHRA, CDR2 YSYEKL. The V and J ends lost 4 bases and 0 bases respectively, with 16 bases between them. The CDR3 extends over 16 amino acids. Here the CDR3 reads CASSLIVGGHSYEQYF. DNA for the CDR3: TGCGCCAGCAGCCTCATCGTCGGGGGCCACTCCTACGAGCAGTACTTC.

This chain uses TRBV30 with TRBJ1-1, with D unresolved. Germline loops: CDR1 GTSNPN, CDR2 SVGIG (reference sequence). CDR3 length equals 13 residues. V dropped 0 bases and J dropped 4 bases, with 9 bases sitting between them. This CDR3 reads CAWSVHSITEAFF. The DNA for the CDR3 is TGTGCCTGGAGTGTACACAGCATCACTGAAGCTTTCTTT.

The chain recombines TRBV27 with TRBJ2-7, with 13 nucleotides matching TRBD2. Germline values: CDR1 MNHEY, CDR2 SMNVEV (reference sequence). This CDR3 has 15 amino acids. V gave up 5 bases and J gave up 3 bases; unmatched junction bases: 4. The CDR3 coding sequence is TGTGCCAGCAGTCCGCGGACTAGCGGGGGCTACGAGCAGTACTTC. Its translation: CASSPRTSGGYEQYF.

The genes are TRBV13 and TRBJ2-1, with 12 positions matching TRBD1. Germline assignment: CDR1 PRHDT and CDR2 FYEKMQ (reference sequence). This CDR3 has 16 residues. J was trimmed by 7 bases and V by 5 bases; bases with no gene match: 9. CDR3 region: CASSTGTGGMMNEQFF. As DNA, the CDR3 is TGTGCCAGCAGCACCGGGACAGGGGGCATGATGAATGAGCAGTTCTTC.

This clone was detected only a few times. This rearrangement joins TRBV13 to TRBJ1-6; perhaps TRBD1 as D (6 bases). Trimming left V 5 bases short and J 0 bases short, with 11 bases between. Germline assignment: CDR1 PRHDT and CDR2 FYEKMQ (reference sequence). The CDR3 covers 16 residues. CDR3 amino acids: CASSVQGSSYNSPLHF. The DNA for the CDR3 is TGTGCCAGCAGCGTTCAGGGGAGCTCCTATAATTCACCCCTCCACTTT.

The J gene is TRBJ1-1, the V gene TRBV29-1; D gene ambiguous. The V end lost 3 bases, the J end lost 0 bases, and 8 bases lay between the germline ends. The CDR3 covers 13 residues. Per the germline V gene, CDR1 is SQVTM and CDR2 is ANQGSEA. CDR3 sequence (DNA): TGCAGCGTTGACGACGGAATGAACACTGAAGCTTTCTTT. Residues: CSVDDGMNTEAFF.

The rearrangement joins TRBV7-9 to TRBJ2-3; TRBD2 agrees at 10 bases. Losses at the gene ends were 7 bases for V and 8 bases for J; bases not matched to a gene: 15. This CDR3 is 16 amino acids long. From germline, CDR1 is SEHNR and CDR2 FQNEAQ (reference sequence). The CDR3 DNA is TGTGCCAGCACCCCCCCCAGCGGGAGGGATCGGGGTACGCAGTATTTT. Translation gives CASTPPSGRDRGTQYF. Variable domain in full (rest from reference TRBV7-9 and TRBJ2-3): DTGVSQNPRHKITKRGQNVTFRCDPISEHNRLYWYRQTLGQGPEFLTYFQNEAQLEKSRLLSDRFSAERPKGSFSTLEIQRTEQGDSAMYLCASTPPSGRDRGTQYFGPGTRLTVL.

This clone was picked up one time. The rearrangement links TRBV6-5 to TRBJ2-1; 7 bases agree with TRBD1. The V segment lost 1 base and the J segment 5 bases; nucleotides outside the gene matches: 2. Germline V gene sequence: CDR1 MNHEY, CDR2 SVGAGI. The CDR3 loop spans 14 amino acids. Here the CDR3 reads CASSYWDSNNEQFF. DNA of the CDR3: TGTGCCAGCAGTTACTGGGACAGTAACAATGAGCAGTTCTTC.

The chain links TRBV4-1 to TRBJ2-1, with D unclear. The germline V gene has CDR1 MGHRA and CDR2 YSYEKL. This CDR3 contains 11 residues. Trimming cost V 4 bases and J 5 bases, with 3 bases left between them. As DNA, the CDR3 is TGCGCCAGCAGCCGGCACAATGAGCAGTTCTTC. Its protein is CASSRHNEQFF.

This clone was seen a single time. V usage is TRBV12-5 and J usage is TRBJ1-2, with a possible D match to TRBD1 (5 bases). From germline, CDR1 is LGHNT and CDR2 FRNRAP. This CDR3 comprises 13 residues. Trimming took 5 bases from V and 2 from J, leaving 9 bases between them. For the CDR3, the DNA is TGTGCTAGTGGTAACCGGGACAACTATGGCTACACCTTC. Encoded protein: CASGNRDNYGYTF.

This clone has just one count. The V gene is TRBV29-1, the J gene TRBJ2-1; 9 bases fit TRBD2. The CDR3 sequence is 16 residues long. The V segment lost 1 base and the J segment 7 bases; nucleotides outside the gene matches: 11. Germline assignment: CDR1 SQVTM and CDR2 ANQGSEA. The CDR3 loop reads CSVEVRPAGGGNEQFF. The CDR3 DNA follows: TGCAGCGTTGAAGTCAGGCCAGCGGGGGGCGGTAATGAGCAGTTCTTC.

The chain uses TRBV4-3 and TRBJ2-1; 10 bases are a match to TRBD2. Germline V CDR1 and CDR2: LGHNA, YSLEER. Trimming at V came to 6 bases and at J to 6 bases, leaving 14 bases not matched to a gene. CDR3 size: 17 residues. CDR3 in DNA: TGCGCCAGCAGTCAGAGGTCCAGCGGGGGGGCCGGCAATGAGCAGTTCTTC. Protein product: CASSQRSSGGAGNEQFF.

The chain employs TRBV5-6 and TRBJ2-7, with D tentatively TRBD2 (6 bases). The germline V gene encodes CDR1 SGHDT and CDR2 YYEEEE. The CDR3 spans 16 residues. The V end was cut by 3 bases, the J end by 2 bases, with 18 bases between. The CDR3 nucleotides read TGTGCCAGCAGCTCTATATTTGGAGGGACCCCCTACGAGCAGTACTTC. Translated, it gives CASSSIFGGTPYEQYF.

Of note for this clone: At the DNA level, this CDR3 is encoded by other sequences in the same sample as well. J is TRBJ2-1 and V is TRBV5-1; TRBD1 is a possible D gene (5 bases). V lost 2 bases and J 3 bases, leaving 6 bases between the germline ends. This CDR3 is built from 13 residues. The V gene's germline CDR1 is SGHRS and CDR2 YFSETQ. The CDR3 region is CASSLDSYNEQFF. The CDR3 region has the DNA TGCGCCAGCAGCTTAGACAGCTACAATGAGCAGTTCTTC.

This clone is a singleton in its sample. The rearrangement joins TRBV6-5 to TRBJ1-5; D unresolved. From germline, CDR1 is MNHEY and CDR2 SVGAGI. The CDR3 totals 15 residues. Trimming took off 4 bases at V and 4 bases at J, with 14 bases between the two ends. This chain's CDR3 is CASSSEGFLNQPQHF. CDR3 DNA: TGTGCCAGCAGTTCCGAAGGGTTCCTAAATCAGCCCCAGCATTTT.